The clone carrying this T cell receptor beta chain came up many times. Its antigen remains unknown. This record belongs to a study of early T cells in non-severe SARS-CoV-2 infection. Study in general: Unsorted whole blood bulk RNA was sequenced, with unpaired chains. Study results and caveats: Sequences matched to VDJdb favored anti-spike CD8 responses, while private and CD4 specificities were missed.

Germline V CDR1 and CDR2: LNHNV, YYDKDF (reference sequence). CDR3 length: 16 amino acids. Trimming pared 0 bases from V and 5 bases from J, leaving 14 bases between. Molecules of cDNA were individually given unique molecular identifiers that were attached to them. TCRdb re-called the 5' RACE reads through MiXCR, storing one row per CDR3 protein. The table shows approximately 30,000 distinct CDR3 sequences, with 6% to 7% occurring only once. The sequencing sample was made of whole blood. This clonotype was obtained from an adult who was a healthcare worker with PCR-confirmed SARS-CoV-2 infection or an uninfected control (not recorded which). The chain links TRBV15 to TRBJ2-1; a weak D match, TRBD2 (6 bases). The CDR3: CATSRDSGEKDNEQFF. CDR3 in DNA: TGTGCCACCAGCAGAGACTCGGGAGAAAAGGACAATGAGCAGTTCTTC.